Detailed here is one T cell receptor (beta chain). These data come from a study of blood T cell repertoires in COVID-19. The protocol was immunoSEQ multiplex PCR, while the TCRdb copy is restricted to in-frame clones and leaves out a portion. The data show approximately 130,000 clones, approximately 77% seen once. Germline loops: CDR1 MNHEY, CDR2 SVGAGI. This CDR3 has 13 residues. Trimming shortened V by 6 bases and J by 4 bases, and 7 bases separated the two germline ends. Sequences were obtained from peripheral blood. This chain uses TRBV6-5 with TRBJ2-6, with a possible D match to TRBD2 (6 bases). The source is an elderly man with acute or convalescent COVID-19. The CDR3 DNA reads TGTGCCAGCAGCCGGGGGGGGGCCAACGTCCTGACTTTC. This encodes CASSRGGANVLTF.